What follows are 30 T cell receptor beta chains derived from one specimen sequenced in a study of blood T cell repertoires in COVID-19. Repertoires were generated with immunoSEQ multiplex PCR, while TCRdb's copy carries only in-frame clones and drops some. The profile covers some 68,000 clones, with 90% appearing a single time and less than 0.55% taken by the ten largest. Source material: peripheral blood. These receptors originate from a middle-aged man with COVID-19, enrolled during active disease.

V is TRBV7-9 and J is TRBJ2-3; 7 bases match TRBD2. The V gene's germline CDR1 is SEHNR and CDR2 FQNEAQ (reference sequence). With V trimmed by 5 bases and J by 4 bases, 6 bases remained unmatched. The CDR3 sequence is 14 residues long. CDR3 bases: TGTGCCAGCAGCCCAAGCGGGAAGGCAGATACGCAGTATTTT. Translated: CASSPSGKADTQYF.

This rearrangement joins TRBV29-1 to TRBJ2-7; tentative D call: TRBD1 (6 bases). Germline-derived CDR1 and CDR2 are SQVTM and ANQGSEA. The CDR3 consists of 16 residues. The V gene lost 3 bases and the J gene lost 0 bases, with 18 bases spanning the gap. The CDR3 DNA reads TGCAGCGTTGAGAGGGAGTCAGGGGTGGGCTCCTACGAGCAGTACTTC. Protein product: CSVERESGVGSYEQYF.

This clone is a singleton in its sample. The chain recombines TRBV27 with TRBJ1-5, with D maybe TRBD1 (5 bases). The CDR3 contains 14 residues. CDR1 and CDR2 (germline): MNHEY, SMNVEV (reference sequence). The ends were cut back, 2 bases at V and 7 bases at J, with 12 bases in the middle. CDR3: CASSLAGLRQPQHF. Written as DNA, the CDR3 is TGTGCCAGCAGTTTAGCAGGGCTTCGGCAGCCCCAGCATTTT.

This clone was seen just once. The rearrangement uses TRBV27 and TRBJ2-7; 10 bases fit TRBD2. The CDR3 is 17 residues long. Losses at the gene ends were 0 bases for V and 2 bases for J; bases not matched to a gene: 7. Germline CDR1 MNHEY, CDR2 SMNVEV (reference sequence). For the CDR3, the DNA is TGTGCCAGCAGTTTATCCCTACGGACTAGCGGCGCCTACGAGCAGTACTTC. It is translated as CASSLSLRTSGAYEQYF.

This clone has a handful of counts. The chain uses TRBV2 and TRBJ2-7; TRBD1 matches at 7 bases. The CDR3 loop spans 13 amino acids. V lost 7 bases and J lost 2; bases outside the gene matches: 5. The V gene's germline CDR1 is SNHLY and CDR2 FYNNEI. The CDR3 DNA reads as TGTGCCAGCACCCGACAGGGCGCCTACGAGCAGTACTTC. It is translated as CASTRQGAYEQYF. The full variable domain, completed using reference TRBV2 and TRBJ2-7, is EPEVTQTPSHQVTQMGQEVILRCVPISNHLYFYWYRQILGQKVEFLVSFYNNEISEKSEIFDDQFSVERPDGSNFTLKIRSTKLEDSAMYFCASTRQGAYEQYFGPGTRLTVT.

This chain uses TRBV4-1 with TRBJ1-3, with D hard to call. In germline, CDR1 is MGHRA, CDR2 YSYEKL. With 4 bases removed from V and 0 bases from J, the gap between germline ends came to 13 bases. This CDR3 spans 16 amino acids. CDR3 amino acids: CASSPWTGNSGNTIYF. CDR3 bases: TGCGCCAGCAGCCCCTGGACGGGGAACTCTGGAAACACCATATATTTT.

The chain carries TRBV3-1 (or the pseudogene TRBV3-2) and TRBJ1-5, with D perhaps matching TRBD1 (6 bases). V gave up 0 bases and J gave up 1 base, with 10 bases separating them. The CDR3 is 16 amino acids. Germline V gives CDR1 LGHDT, CDR2 YNNKEL (reference sequence). CDR3: CASSQDLRGSNQPQHF. The CDR3 bases are TGTGCCAGCAGCCAAGATTTAAGGGGGAGCAATCAGCCCCAGCATTTT.

This chain connects TRBV4-2 to TRBJ1-2; TRBD1 matches 8 bases. The CDR3 is 17 residues long. V was pared by 0 bases and J by 5 bases, with 11 bases of the junction left unmatched. Germline V CDR1 and CDR2: LGHNA, YNFKEQ. CDR3 sequence (DNA): TGTGCCAGCAGCCAAGATCAGGGGGCAGGTGGGAATTATGGCTACACCTTC. Translating gives CASSQDQGAGGNYGYTF.

V gene TRBV13 combines with J gene TRBJ1-1; TRBD1 matches at 12 bases. J lost 2 bases, V lost 5 bases, and 6 bases had no gene match. The CDR3 totals 16 residues. The V gene's germline CDR1 is PRHDT and CDR2 FYEKMQ (reference sequence). CDR3 DNA: TGTGCCAGCAGCCCAAGGGACAGGGGGCTTAACACTGAAGCTTTCTTT. Encoded protein: CASSPRDRGLNTEAFF.

The chain carries TRBV27 and TRBJ1-2; the match to TRBD1 covers 8 bases. This CDR3 contains 14 residues. The germline V gene has CDR1 MNHEY and CDR2 SMNVEV (reference sequence). The ends lost 6 bases at V and 7 bases at J; junction bases unmatched: 10. The CDR3: CASRLIGTGVGYTF. In nucleotides, the CDR3 is TGTGCCAGCAGACTCATCGGGACAGGTGTTGGCTACACCTTC.

The rearrangement uses TRBV5-1 and TRBJ2-5; a weak D match, TRBD2 (6 bases). V was shortened by 4 bases and J by 4 bases, with 17 bases between the two germline ends. The CDR3 is made up of 15 amino acids. Germline V gene sequence: CDR1 SGHRS, CDR2 YFSETQ. The CDR3 DNA is TGCGCCAGCAGCGCGGTGGAGGGCCGGGGAGAGACCCAGTACTTC. Encoded protein: CASSAVEGRGETQYF.

This clone was recorded once. V and J are TRBV14 and TRBJ1-6; no firm D call. The germline V gene encodes CDR1 SGHDN and CDR2 FVKESK. The CDR3 is 15 amino acids. The V gene lost 3 bases and the J gene lost 4 bases, with 10 bases spanning the gap. The CDR3 DNA is TGTGCCAGCAGCCATGACGGGATGTATAATTCACCCCTCCACTTT. It is translated as CASSHDGMYNSPLHF.

This chain connects TRBV29-1 to TRBJ2-3; TRBD1 agrees at 8 bases. The V gene end was trimmed by 6 bases and the J gene end by 4 bases; junction bases not matched to a gene: 12. The CDR3 has 15 amino acids. Germline CDR1 SQVTM, CDR2 ANQGSEA. The CDR3 sequence: CSVLGWQGAADTQYF. In DNA, the CDR3 is TGCAGCGTCCTAGGGTGGCAGGGGGCCGCAGATACGCAGTATTTT.

The chain has TRBV4-2 and TRBJ2-1; a possible D gene is TRBD2 (5 bases). V lost 5 bases to trimming and J lost 0 bases, with 17 bases between them. The V gene's germline CDR1 is LGHNA and CDR2 YNFKEQ. The CDR3 length is 17 residues. The CDR3 nucleotides are TGTGCCAGCAGCGATCAAAGCGGCTGGGCCTCCTACAATGAGCAGTTCTTC. The encoded protein is CASSDQSGWASYNEQFF.

The chain links TRBV6-4 to TRBJ2-3; D unresolved. V gave up 7 bases and J gave up 2 bases, with 13 bases separating them. Germline CDR1 MRHNA, CDR2 SNTAGT. This CDR3 is 14 amino acids long. The CDR3 sequence is CASKKEIYTDTQYF. For the CDR3, the DNA is TGTGCCAGCAAAAAGGAGATCTACACAGATACGCAGTATTTT.

This chain links TRBV27 with TRBJ1-6; 9 bases are shared with TRBD1. V lost 5 bases and J lost 14; bases outside the gene matches: 16. Germline values: CDR1 MNHEY, CDR2 SMNVEV (reference sequence). This CDR3 has 16 amino acids. The CDR3 here is CASSISTGGRRWTLHF. CDR3 nucleotides: TGTGCCAGCAGTATCTCGACAGGGGGAAGGAGGTGGACCCTCCACTTT.

The chain uses TRBV30 and TRBJ1-2; maybe TRBD1 (6 bases). Trimming took off 3 bases at V and 8 bases at J, with 19 bases between the two ends. This CDR3 spans 14 amino acids. From germline, CDR1 is GTSNPN and CDR2 SVGIG (reference sequence). Written as DNA, the CDR3 is TGTGCCTGGAGAAATTCGGGGGGCGCGAAAGGCTACACCTTC. Translated: CAWRNSGGAKGYTF.

The rearrangement uses TRBV5-4 and TRBJ1-3, with 9 positions matching TRBD1. CDR3 size: 18 residues. Germline values: CDR1 SGHNT, CDR2 YYREEE (reference sequence). The J segment lost 2 bases and the V segment lost 0 bases, leaving 9 bases of the junction unmatched. The chain's CDR3 is CASSLASGTGTPGNTIYF. The DNA of the CDR3 is TGTGCCAGCAGCTTGGCTAGTGGGACAGGGACTCCTGGAAACACCATATATTTT.

This clone occurred a few times. The chain employs TRBV4-2 and TRBJ2-7; D uncertain. Between the trimmed V and J ends, which lost 0 bases and 2 bases, there was a span of 11 bases. The V gene's germline CDR1 is LGHNA and CDR2 YNFKEQ. This CDR3 comprises 15 residues. The CDR3 is CASSQDPGRPYEQYF. The CDR3 region has the DNA TGTGCCAGCAGCCAAGATCCGGGTCGACCCTACGAGCAGTACTTC.

V usage is TRBV21-1 and J usage is TRBJ1-1. TRBV21-1 is flagged as a pseudogene. This CDR3 has 13 amino acids. This CDR3 reads CASSKGTGEATFF. The CDR3 nucleotides are TGTGCCAGCAGCAAAGGGACCGGGGAGGCGACTTTCTTT.

This clone came up once. The rearrangement links TRBV11-2 to TRBJ2-3; 9 bases line up with TRBD2. CDR3 length: 18 amino acids. The trim removed 7 bases at V and 3 bases at J, leaving 17 bases unmatched. Germline lookup yields CDR1 SGHAT and CDR2 FQNNGV. The DNA for the CDR3 is TGTGCCAGCACCCCCTTTTTAGATAGCGGGAGCGCGACAGATACGCAGTATTTT. Encoded protein: CASTPFLDSGSATDTQYF.

In regard to this clone: A junction boundary mismatches the germline segment, possibly from a read error. V gene TRBV12-3 or TRBV12-4 combines with J gene TRBJ1-1, with a weak D call TRBD1 (6 bases). The CDR3 extends over 11 amino acids. The CDR3 DNA reads TGTGCCAGCAGTTTATCACACAGGGTCCTCTTT. This sequence encodes CASSLSHRVLF.

The chain couples TRBV18 to TRBJ1-2, with no clear D. Per the germline V gene, CDR1 is KGHSH and CDR2 is LQKENI. The V end was cut by 3 bases, the J end by 4 bases, with 12 bases between. This CDR3 comprises 14 residues. CDR3: CASSPASSPYGYTF. The CDR3 DNA follows: TGTGCCAGCTCACCGGCTTCCTCCCCCTATGGCTACACCTTC.

The rearrangement joins TRBV28 to TRBJ2-7; 10 nucleotides match TRBD2. V lost 3 bases, J lost 8 bases, and 10 bases stayed unmatched. CDR1 is MDHEN, CDR2 SYDVKM, per germline. The CDR3 is 15 residues long. The DNA of the CDR3 is TGTGCCAGCAGTTTGCTAGCGGGAGTTCCTCTTCAGCAGTACTTC. Amino acids: CASSLLAGVPLQQYF.

The chain joins TRBV10-3 to TRBJ1-1; no reliable D call. The V gene lost 6 bases and the J gene lost 0 bases, with 14 bases spanning the gap. The germline V gene encodes CDR1 ENHRY and CDR2 SYGVKD. The CDR3 runs to 15 residues. The CDR3 loop reads CAIRAPPGVNTEAFF. DNA for the CDR3: TGTGCCATCAGGGCCCCCCCGGGAGTGAACACTGAAGCTTTCTTT.

V and J are TRBV29-1 and TRBJ1-1, with D tentatively TRBD1 (6 bases). The CDR3 loop spans 12 amino acids. The V end lost 4 bases, the J end lost 3 bases, and 9 bases lay between the germline ends. Germline CDR1 is SQVTM and CDR2 is ANQGSEA. The CDR3 DNA sequence: TGCAGCGTTGCACAGGGCTACACTGAAGCTTTCTTT. Encoded protein: CSVAQGYTEAFF.

This chain joins TRBV5-4 and TRBJ1-6, with TRBD1 identical over 8 bases. Per germline, CDR1 SGHNT and CDR2 YYREEE (reference sequence). V dropped 6 bases and J dropped 7; count of bases not matched to a gene: 15. This CDR3 region has 17 residues. The CDR3 here is CASNFWWPGQANSPLHF. Written as DNA, the CDR3 is TGTGCCAGCAACTTCTGGTGGCCGGGACAGGCAAATTCACCCCTCCACTTT.

The chain links TRBV9 to TRBJ2-3; unclear D gene. Trimming took 0 bases from V and 2 from J, leaving 10 bases between them. This CDR3 has 15 residues. Germline-derived CDR1 and CDR2 are SGDLS and YYNGEE. The CDR3 spells CASSVVSEYTDTQYF. Written as DNA, the CDR3 is TGTGCCAGCAGCGTAGTAAGTGAGTACACAGATACGCAGTATTTT.

J is TRBJ2-7 and V is TRBV5-4, with 8 bases lining up with TRBD2. Losses at the gene ends were 4 bases for V and 4 bases for J; bases not matched to a gene: 7. Germline V gene sequence: CDR1 SGHNT, CDR2 YYREEE (reference sequence). The CDR3 length is 14 residues. As DNA, the CDR3 is TGTGCCAGCAGCATTGGGACTAGGGAGTACGAGCAGTACTTC. It yields the protein CASSIGTREYEQYF.

Only a few counts were recorded for this clone. The chain carries TRBV10-3 and TRBJ1-1; TRBD1 might be the D (5 bases). V was cut by 1 base and J by 8 bases, with 17 bases left in between. This CDR3 has 15 amino acids. The germline CDR1 and CDR2 sequences are ENHRY and SYGVKD. In nucleotides, the CDR3 is TGTGCCATCAGTGAGTTCGGGGGAAGTGAGGCGGAAGCTTTCTTT. As protein: CAISEFGGSEAEAFF.